This T cell receptor (beta chain) was captured in a study of shared clonotypes between healthy human individuals. Study information: Each donor's CD4 naive and CD4 memory cells filled three plates apiece, CD8 naive two, and CD8 memory one.

For each subset, genomic DNA was distributed in equal portions over several immunoSEQ plates. Sequencing used immunoSEQ multiplex PCR; TCRdb keeps in-frame clones, though not all of them. This sample yields hundreds of thousands of clones, of which about 95% are seen a single time; over 0.09% belongs to the top ten. Terminally differentiated effector memory CD45RA+ cells were left out of the naive CD8 fraction, which was CD45RO-negative and positively selected for CCR7. Remarks on this clone: The antigen is not known.

The study's findings and limits: Among the subsets, naive ones generally showed larger estimated richness than memory ones.

Germline V lookup: CDR1 MGHRA, CDR2 YSYEKL. The CDR3 contains 14 residues. The V end was cut by 1 base, the J end by 8 bases, with 12 bases between. Sequenced: naive CD8+ T cells sorted from blood. The receptor comes from a woman in her 30s in good health. This chain connects TRBV4-1 to TRBJ2-4; the D gene is possibly TRBD2 (6 bases). CDR3 DNA: TGCGCCAGCAGCCAAGTAGGGGACTTGGACATTCAGTACTTC. This gives the protein CASSQVGDLDIQYF.